A selection of T cell receptor beta chains follows, all from one sample in a study of follicular helper T cells after annual influenza vaccination. Assay used: immunoSEQ multiplex PCR; TCRdb lists only in-frame clones, some missing. The sample carries some 15,000 clones, roughly 83% recorded once. Sequencing used CXCR5+ CD38- circulating T follicular helper cells from blood, obtained 7 days after influenza vaccination. Receptors originate from an adult who received the influenza vaccine. CDR3s include the opening cysteine and the closing phenylalanine or tryptophan. Fields, in order: D gene, V gene, clone size, J gene, CDR3 DNA, CDR3 protein. A D gene is named only where the DNA matches it firmly. Clone size is not always given. Where it is, it says once, few, many or a class for expanded clones.

>.|TRBV6-5|.|TRBJ1-1
TGTGCCAGCAGTTCCACCAACAGTATCCCTGAAGCTTTCTTT
CASSSTNSIPEAFF
>TRBD1|TRBV7-8|.|TRBJ2-2
TGTGCCAGCAGCCTCCGACAGGGAACGAATTCCGGGGAGCTGTTTTTT
CASSLRQGTNSGELFF
>TRBD1|TRBV7-9|.|TRBJ1-6
TGTGCCAGCAGCTTAGCTGAGACAGGGAATTCACCCCTCCACTTT
CASSLAETGNSPLHF
>.|TRBV28|once|TRBJ2-3
TGTGCCACAGTCGGGGACTGGCGAGATACGCAGTATTTT
CATVGDWRDTQYF
>TRBD1|TRBV7-9|.|TRBJ2-2
TGTGCCAGCAGCCAGGGGACAGGGCGTACCGGGGAGCTGTTTTTT
CASSQGTGRTGELFF
>.|TRBV5-1|few|TRBJ2-3
TGCGCCAGCAGCCTCTCGGGGGGCAATATTGGAGATACGCAGTATTTT
CASSLSGGNIGDTQYF
>TRBD1|TRBV5-6|.|TRBJ2-1
TGTGCCAGCAGCCCCCGGACAGGGCTATTGGACAATGAGCAGTTCTTC
CASSPRTGLLDNEQFF
>.|TRBV7-9|.|TRBJ1-1
TGTGCCAGCAGCTTACGAGGGCTGCCAAACACTGAAGCTTTCTTT
CASSLRGLPNTEAFF
>.|TRBV5-6|once|TRBJ2-1
TGTGCCAGCAGCTTGAACAGGCACAATGAGCAGTTCTTC
CASSLNRHNEQFF
>.|TRBV5-1|.|TRBJ1-4
TGCGCCAGCGCGGGAGGCCCTGATGAAAAACTGTTTTTT
CASAGGPDEKLFF
>TRBD2|TRBV7-9|.|TRBJ2-7
TGTGCCAGCAGCCCCCGACTAGCGGGACCCAGCGAGCAGTACTTC
CASSPRLAGPSEQYF
>TRBD1|TRBV29-1|.|TRBJ2-5
TGCAGCGTTTCCGACAGGGGCAACCCCCAAGAGACCCAGTACTTC
CSVSDRGNPQETQYF
>TRBD1|TRBV6-5|few|TRBJ2-2
TGTGCCAGCAGTTGGGACAGGGAAAACACCGGGGAGCTGTTTTTT
CASSWDRENTGELFF
>TRBD2|TRBV6-1|.|TRBJ2-3
TGTGCCAGCAGTCCCGGACTAGTTGCGGATACGCAGTATTTT
CASSPGLVADTQYF
>.|TRBV5-1|.|TRBJ1-5
TGCGCCAGCAGCCTGGACAGATTGCAGCCCCAGCATTTT
CASSLDRLQPQHF
>.|TRBV5-4|.|TRBJ1-2
TGTGCCAGCAGCTTCCGACAGGCGATTAACTATGGCTACACCTTC
CASSFRQAINYGYTF
>.|TRBV19|.|TRBJ1-6
TGTGCCAGTAGTATTGGTGGCATAGGGGATTCACCCCTCCACTTT
CASSIGGIGDSPLHF
>.|TRBV7-8|.|TRBJ1-5
TGTGCCAGCAGCCCGAGGCCCCGCGATTCGCGCAATCAGCCCCAGCATTTT
CASSPRPRDSRNQPQHF
>.|TRBV25-1|few|TRBJ2-7
TGTGCCAGCACCGGGACATCCAACTCCTACGAGCAGTACTTC
CASTGTSNSYEQYF
>TRBD1|TRBV6-6|.|TRBJ2-7
TGTGCCAGCAAGGGGGACAGGGGATTTCCCTACGAGCAGTACTTC
CASKGDRGFPYEQYF